The 11 T cell receptor beta chains in this list originate from one sample, sequenced in a study of neoadjuvant anti-PD-1 for oral cavity cancer. Documented time point: after neoadjuvant nivolumab, at surgical resection. Measured with immunoSEQ multiplex PCR; TCRdb has only the in-frame clones, and not every one. The data show just over 65,000 clones, 70% to 90% seen once. The specimen comprised PBMCs, sampled after nivolumab (anti-PD-1) treatment. These receptors originate from a person aged 35-80 years with oral cavity squamous cell carcinoma.

This chain uses TRBV6-7 with TRBJ2-7, with a possible D match to TRBD1 (6 bases). TRBV6-7 is filed as an ORF, its function uncertain. The V end lost 7 bases, the J end lost 2 bases, and 15 bases lay between the germline ends. The CDR3 length is 14 residues. The CDR3 region has the DNA TGTGCCAGCACTAGGGGGAGAGATGCCTACGAGCAGTACTTC. Encoded protein: CASTRGRDAYEQYF.

The chain uses TRBV14 and TRBJ1-2, with 8 bases matching TRBD1. There are 14 residues in the CDR3. With V trimmed by 1 base and J by 8 bases, 6 bases remained unmatched. Germline values: CDR1 SGHDN, CDR2 FVKESK. CDR3 region: CASSQVAGGYGYTF. As DNA, the CDR3 is TGTGCCAGCAGCCAAGTAGCAGGGGGCTACGGCTACACCTTC.

V is TRBV7-9 and J is TRBJ1-5, with D maybe TRBD1 (5 bases). This CDR3 contains 14 residues. CDR1 SEHNR and CDR2 FQNEAQ come from the germline V gene (reference sequence). The V end lost 4 bases, the J end lost 6 bases, and 13 bases lay between the germline ends. The DNA for the CDR3 is TGTGCCAGCAGCTCGGGCCCGGGGACTCAGCCCCAGCATTTT. It specifies CASSSGPGTQPQHF.

V usage is TRBV19 and J usage is TRBJ2-3, with 10 bases aligning to TRBD2. The CDR3 runs to 19 residues. Germline V lookup: CDR1 LNHDA, CDR2 SQIVND (reference sequence). The V and J ends lost 0 bases and 2 bases, in that order; junction bases with no gene match: 11. The CDR3 DNA reads as TGTGCCAGTAGTATAGATGTTAGCGGGAGGTCCCGGTCCACAGATACGCAGTATTTT. Translated, it gives CASSIDVSGRSRSTDTQYF.

This clone was picked up a small number of times. The chain combines TRBV7-8 with TRBJ1-5, with TRBD1 identical over 8 bases. V shed 2 bases and J 3 bases; nucleotides not matched to a gene: 3. Germline V gene data show CDR1 as SGHVS and CDR2 as FQNEAQ. The CDR3 has 15 amino acids. The CDR3 region has the DNA TGTGCCAGCAGCTTAACAGGGGGTTACAATCAGCCCCAGCATTTT. Translating it yields CASSLTGGYNQPQHF.

V and J are TRBV6-1 and TRBJ2-3; D uncertain. Deletions cut 5 bases from V and 2 bases from J, with 11 bases between. Germline V gene sequence: CDR1 MNHNS, CDR2 SASEGT. CDR3 length: 14 residues. CDR3 nucleotides: TGTGCCAGCAGTTTGGGCGGAAACACAGATACGCAGTATTTT. It yields the protein CASSLGGNTDTQYF.

The V call is TRBV5-1, the J call TRBJ1-1; D gene uncertain. CDR3 length: 14 amino acids. V was shortened by 0 bases and J by 0 bases, with 6 bases between the two germline ends. Germline CDR1 and CDR2: SGHRS and YFSETQ. The CDR3 loop reads CASSLGQMNTEAFF. DNA for the CDR3: TGCGCCAGCAGCTTGGGGCAGATGAACACTGAAGCTTTCTTT.

The chain employs TRBV6-5 and TRBJ2-2; D is possibly TRBD2 (7 bases). Trimming took 5 bases from V and 7 from J, leaving 17 bases between them. CDR1 and CDR2 (germline): MNHEY, SVGAGI. The CDR3 is 15 residues long. The CDR3 nucleotides are TGTGCCAGCAGTAGCCCCGGGGGGCGGAGCGGGGAGCTGTTTTTT. It translates to CASSSPGGRSGELFF.

The genes are TRBV28 and TRBJ2-1, with 7 bases aligning to TRBD2. Trimming removed 8 bases from V and 0 bases from J; junction bases left unmatched: 7. The CDR3 runs 15 residues. The germline V gene encodes CDR1 MDHEN and CDR2 SYDVKM. The CDR3 DNA reads TGTGCCAGCGCAAGGGGAGGGTTCTCCTACAATGAGCAGTTCTTC. Protein product: CASARGGFSYNEQFF.

The V gene is TRBV28, the J gene TRBJ1-5; TRBD1 might be the D (6 bases). This CDR3 is 14 amino acids long. Trimming took 6 bases from V and 4 from J, leaving 13 bases between them. Germline lookup yields CDR1 MDHEN and CDR2 SYDVKM. CDR3 region: CASSWGTLNQPQHF. The CDR3 DNA sequence: TGTGCCAGCAGCTGGGGGACACTTAATCAGCCCCAGCATTTT.

The sample holds one count of this clone. The chain joins TRBV29-1 to TRBJ2-2; either TRBD1 or TRBD2 may supply D (7 bases each). The CDR3 spans 16 residues. From germline, CDR1 is SQVTM and CDR2 ANQGSEA. The V and J ends lost 3 bases and 1 base respectively, with 15 bases between them. The chain's CDR3 is CSVDAGGVLNTGELFF. CDR3 in DNA: TGCAGCGTTGACGCAGGGGGGGTACTGAACACCGGGGAGCTGTTTTTT.